The following is a T cell receptor beta chain sequence with its context. Its antigen remains undetermined. Qualities for individual bases were not recorded, and no much larger clone is one base off. TCRbeta CDR3 regions were amplified from genomic DNA using the immunoSEQ Assay, a bias-controlled multiplex PCR. On the study's bioinformatics: Nucleated cell counts per sample were estimated from amplification of reference gene primers within the assay. To quantify the absolute abundance of each unique TCRbeta CDR3 rearrangement, sequence reads were collapsed and filtered. For each sample, productive Simpson clonality was calculated as the square root of Simpson's diversity index across productive rearrangements. TCRdb stores this immuneACCESS table with in-frame sequences only. Part of the clones is absent; in the studies checked, under half of the shortfall reflects unresolved V genes, and no reason is known for the rest. V and J calls and clone size follow that table, whereas D and trimming were derived from the DNA. This sample gives around 160,000 clones in total; over 80% of them show up just once. The top ten constitute approximately 6.5% of the sample.

The sample comes from a study of blood T cell repertoires in COVID-19 (TCRdb year 2020). For the study in its entirety: Samples covering the acute and convalescent phases of COVID-19 were provided by collaborators in the United States, Italy and Spain. Sample metadata almost always included a de-identified subject ID, COVID-19 status, age in years and sex. The prospective study material was composed of cDNA or gDNA derived from T cells, B-cell-depleted T cells, or PBMCs. Where HLA class I and class II types were available, the types were taken from metadata supplied by the sample provider, not from assay-based typing. The samples were drawn from the first 160 participants of the ongoing ImmuneRACE study and from over 950 subjects provided by 6 global collaborators. The repertoires were made available in a free public database intended to serve as a resource for research on the immune response to SARS-CoV-2. Subjects who had been exposed to COVID-19, were actively infected with it, or had recovered from it provided the deeply sampled blood TCRbeta repertoires that made up the dataset. Results and caveats for the whole study, not just this receptor: How much clinical and demographic metadata was included differed by source and by participant, and the metadata was provided uncurated.

Whole blood was collected in K2EDTA tubes by collaborating institutions according to the institutions' own protocols. For TCRbeta analysis, collaborator samples were shipped as frozen whole blood, as isolated PBMCs, or as DNA extracted from either sample type. Its CDR3 holds 13 amino acids, cysteine through phenylalanine. Kept here is only the CDR3 DNA, which spans 39 bases and is read in frame from base 1. Sequences SGHDT (CDR1) and YYEEEE (CDR2) are obtained from the germline V gene. V lost 2 bases and J lost 5 bases, and the count of bases not matched to a germline gene is 1. The chain couples TRBV5-6 to TRBJ2-3; 8 of the junction bases match TRBD1. The specimen sequenced was peripheral blood. This sequence was found in a man older than 75 with acute or convalescent COVID-19. The sequenced DNA is TGTGCCAGCAGCTTCGACAGGGGAGATACGCAGTATTTT. It specifies CASSFDRGDTQYF.